Listed below are T cell receptor beta chains from one sample, sequenced in a study of T cells after yellow fever vaccination. MiXCR, run by TCRdb on the 5' RACE reads, gives a single entry per CDR3 protein. The table lists 310,000 or so distinct CDR3 sequences, roughly 4% of them singletons. The sequencing here drew on PBMCs, taken on the day of the yellow fever booster vaccination. The receptors shown here come from a man between 18 and 29 years old who received the YFV17D yellow fever vaccine. Both conserved end residues are trimmed from each CDR3. The order of the fields is D gene, V gene, CDR3 protein. The D gene is left open where the match is weak.

>-|TRBV5-1
ASSFPGAKDTQY
>-|TRBV7-3
ASSLMVRGRTGELF
>-|TRBV7-6
ASSFTIPKLF
>TRBD2|TRBV6-1
ASSVSGGSLSTDTQY
>-|TRBV18
ASSPGGEGNQPQH
>-|TRBV6-1
ASRTGASSDTQY
>-|TRBV18
ASSPEQSVNTQY
>-|TRBV19
ASSMRTGYSGNQPQH
>-|TRBV7-8
ASSLLSGGNEQF
>-|TRBV5-1
ASSLETSTDTQY
>TRBD1|TRBV20-1
SAPYREQGQMRETQY
>-|TRBV7-2
ASSSLPPSSPDTQY
>-|TRBV27
ASSWGAGHGELF
>TRBD1|TRBV7-9
ASSLEGQGVGEQY
>-|TRBV9
ASSSGSQPQH
>-|TRBV5-1
ASSLQGELF
>TRBD2|TRBV9
ASSVGVAGGRLDTQY
>TRBD2|TRBV20-1
SGDERGKRHNEQF
>-|TRBV5-1
ASSSDSLGGYT
>-|TRBV19
ASSRGQATRNEQF
>TRBD1|TRBV7-2
ASSLAGGSDSYNEQF
>-|TRBV7-9
ASSLVRTANYGYT
>TRBD1|TRBV2
ASGAGGGDEKLF
>TRBD2|TRBV15
ATQAAPRTSGVVYNEQF
>-|TRBV7-2
ASSLIESNQPQH
>-|TRBV20-1
SARVPGGSPLH
>TRBD1|TRBV5-1
ASSPGQGTSNQPQH
>-|TRBV29-1
SGRMGDGYT
>-|TRBV5-1
ASSTDRSNEQF
>-|TRBV5-1
ASSLGTRTRISTEAF
>-|TRBV5-1
ASSLVEGRVGGYEQY
>-|TRBV10-1
ASSSEAF
>-|TRBV30
AWSVLTRDIQY
>TRBD1|TRBV11-2
ASRLTFRQGSPLH
>TRBD1|TRBV2
ASSLQGAFEQF
>-|TRBV29-1
SVEVLIGGTDTQY
>TRBD1|TRBV6-6
ASRPTGVDGYT
>-|TRBV19
ATGPGGRNQPQH
>-|TRBV10-3
AISDRWRGGTGELF